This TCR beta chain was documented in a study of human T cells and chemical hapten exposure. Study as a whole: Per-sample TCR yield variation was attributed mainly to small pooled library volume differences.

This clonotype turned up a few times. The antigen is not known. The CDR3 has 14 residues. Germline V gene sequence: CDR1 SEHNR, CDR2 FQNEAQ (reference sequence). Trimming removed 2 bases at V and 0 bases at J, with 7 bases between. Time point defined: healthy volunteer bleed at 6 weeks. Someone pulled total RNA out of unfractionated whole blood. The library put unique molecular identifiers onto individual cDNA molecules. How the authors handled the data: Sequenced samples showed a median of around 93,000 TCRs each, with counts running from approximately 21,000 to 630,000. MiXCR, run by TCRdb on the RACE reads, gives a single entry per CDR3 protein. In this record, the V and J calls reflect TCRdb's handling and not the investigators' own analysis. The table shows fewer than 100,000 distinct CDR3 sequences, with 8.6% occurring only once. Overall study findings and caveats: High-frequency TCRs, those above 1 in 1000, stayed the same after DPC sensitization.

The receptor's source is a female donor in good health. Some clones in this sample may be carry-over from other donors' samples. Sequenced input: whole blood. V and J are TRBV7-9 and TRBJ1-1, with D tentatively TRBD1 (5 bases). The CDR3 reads CASSLRGVNTEAFF. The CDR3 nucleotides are TGTGCCAGCAGCTTAAGGGGAGTGAACACTGAAGCTTTCTTT.